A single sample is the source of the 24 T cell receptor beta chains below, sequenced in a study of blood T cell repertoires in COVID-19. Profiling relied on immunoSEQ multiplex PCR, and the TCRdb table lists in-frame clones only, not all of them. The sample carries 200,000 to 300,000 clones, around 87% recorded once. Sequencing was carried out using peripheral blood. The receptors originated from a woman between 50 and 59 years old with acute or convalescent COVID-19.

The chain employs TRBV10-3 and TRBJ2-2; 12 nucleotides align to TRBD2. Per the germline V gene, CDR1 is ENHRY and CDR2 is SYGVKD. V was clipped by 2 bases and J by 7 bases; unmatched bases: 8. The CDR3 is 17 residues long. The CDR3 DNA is TGTGCCATCAGTGAGCAGGGACTAGCGGGCGGTGTCGGGGAGCTGTTTTTT. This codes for CAISEQGLAGGVGELFF.

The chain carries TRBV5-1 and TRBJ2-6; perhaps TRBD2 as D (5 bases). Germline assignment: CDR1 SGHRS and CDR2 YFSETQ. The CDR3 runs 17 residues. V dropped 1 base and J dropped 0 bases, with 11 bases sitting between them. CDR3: CASSLFVGVSGANVLTF. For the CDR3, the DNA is TGCGCCAGCAGCTTGTTTGTCGGGGTCTCTGGGGCCAACGTCCTGACTTTC.

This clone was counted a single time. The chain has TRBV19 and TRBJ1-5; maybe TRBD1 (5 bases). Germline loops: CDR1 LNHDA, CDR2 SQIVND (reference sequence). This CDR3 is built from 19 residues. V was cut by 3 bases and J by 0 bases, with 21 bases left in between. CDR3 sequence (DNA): TGTGCCAGTAGTATCATGTTTGGGGACGGGGGTTATAGCAATCAGCCCCAGCATTTT. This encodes CASSIMFGDGGYSNQPQHF.

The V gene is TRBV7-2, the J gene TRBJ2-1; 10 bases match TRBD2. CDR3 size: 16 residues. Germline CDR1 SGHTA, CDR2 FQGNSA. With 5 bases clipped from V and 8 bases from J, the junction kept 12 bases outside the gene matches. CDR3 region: CASSKGGSGRAHEQFF. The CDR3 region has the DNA TGTGCCAGCAGCAAAGGTGGGAGCGGGAGGGCCCATGAGCAGTTCTTC.

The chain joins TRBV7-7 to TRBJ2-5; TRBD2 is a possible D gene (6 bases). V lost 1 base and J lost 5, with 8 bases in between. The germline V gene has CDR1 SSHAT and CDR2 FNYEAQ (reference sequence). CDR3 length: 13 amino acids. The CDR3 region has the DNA TGTGCCAGCAGCTTAGGCGGGGTGGAGACCCAGTACTTC. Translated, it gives CASSLGGVETQYF.

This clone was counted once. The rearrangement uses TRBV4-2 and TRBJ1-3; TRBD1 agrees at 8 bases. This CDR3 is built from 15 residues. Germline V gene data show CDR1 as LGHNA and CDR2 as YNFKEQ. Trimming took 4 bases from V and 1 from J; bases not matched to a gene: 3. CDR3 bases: TGTGCCAGCAGCCCCCAGGGGGCGTCTGGAAACACCATATATTTT. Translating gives CASSPQGASGNTIYF.

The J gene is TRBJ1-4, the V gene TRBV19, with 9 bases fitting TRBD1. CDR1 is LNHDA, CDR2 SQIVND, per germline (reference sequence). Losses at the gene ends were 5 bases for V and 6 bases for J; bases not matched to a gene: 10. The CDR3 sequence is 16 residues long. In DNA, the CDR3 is TGTGCCAGTAGTTTCCCGGGACAGGGAGCCGATGAAAAACTGTTTTTT. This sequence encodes CASSFPGQGADEKLFF. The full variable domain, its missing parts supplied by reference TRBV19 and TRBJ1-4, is DGGITQSPKYLFRKEGQNVTLSCEQNLNHDAMYWYRQDPGQGLRLIYYSQIVNDFQKGDIAEGYSVSREKKESFPLTVTSAQKNPTAFYLCASSFPGQGADEKLFFGSGTQLSVL.

The CDR3 protein is CASSKPGQGNYNEQFF. The CDR3 DNA reads as TGTGCCAGTAGTAAACCTGGACAGGGGAACTACAATGAGCAGTTCTTC. This rearrangement joins TRBV19 to TRBJ2-1, with 9 bases identical to TRBD1. The CDR3 spans 16 residues. J lost 3 bases, V lost 4 bases, and 7 bases had no gene match. The germline gives CDR1 LNHDA, CDR2 SQIVND (reference sequence).

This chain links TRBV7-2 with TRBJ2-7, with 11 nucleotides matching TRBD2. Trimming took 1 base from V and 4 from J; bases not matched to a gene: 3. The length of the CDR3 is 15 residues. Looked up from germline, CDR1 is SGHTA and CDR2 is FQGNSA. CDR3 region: CASSLGASGRYEQYF. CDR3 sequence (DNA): TGTGCCAGCAGCTTAGGCGCTAGCGGGAGGTACGAGCAGTACTTC.

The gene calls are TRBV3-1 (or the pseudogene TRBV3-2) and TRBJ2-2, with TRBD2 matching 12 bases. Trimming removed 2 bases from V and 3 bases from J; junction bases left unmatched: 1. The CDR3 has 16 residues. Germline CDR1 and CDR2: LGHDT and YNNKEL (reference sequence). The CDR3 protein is CASSQTSGRHTGELFF. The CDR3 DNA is TGTGCCAGCAGCCAAACTAGCGGGAGGCACACCGGGGAGCTGTTTTTT.

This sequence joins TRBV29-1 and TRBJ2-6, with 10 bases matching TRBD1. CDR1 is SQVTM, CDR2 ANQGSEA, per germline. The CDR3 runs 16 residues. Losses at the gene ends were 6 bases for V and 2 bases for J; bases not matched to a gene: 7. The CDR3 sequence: CSVGGDRGAGANVLTF. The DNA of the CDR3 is TGCAGCGTGGGAGGGGACAGGGGCGCTGGGGCCAACGTCCTGACTTTC.

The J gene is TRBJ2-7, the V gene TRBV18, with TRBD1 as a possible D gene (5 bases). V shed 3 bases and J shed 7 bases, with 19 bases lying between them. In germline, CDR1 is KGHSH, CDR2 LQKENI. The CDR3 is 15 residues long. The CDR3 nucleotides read TGTGCCAGCTCACCCCTACGCCGCCAGGGTGGGGAGCAGTACTTC. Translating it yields CASSPLRRQGGEQYF.

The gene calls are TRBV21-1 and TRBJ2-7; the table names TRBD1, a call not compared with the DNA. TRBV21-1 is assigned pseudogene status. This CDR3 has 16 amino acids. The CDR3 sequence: CASSVHRGERFYEQYF. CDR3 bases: TGTGCCAGCAGCGTCCACAGGGGAGAGAGATTCTACGAGCAGTACTTC.

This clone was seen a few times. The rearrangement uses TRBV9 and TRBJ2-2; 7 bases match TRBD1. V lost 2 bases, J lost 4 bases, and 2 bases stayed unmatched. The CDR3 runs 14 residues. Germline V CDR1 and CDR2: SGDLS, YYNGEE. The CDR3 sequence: CASSVGTATGELFF. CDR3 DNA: TGTGCCAGCAGCGTGGGGACAGCCACCGGGGAGCTGTTTTTT.

This CDR3 reads CASSLIGTGGLGGYTF. In DNA, the CDR3 is TGTGCCAGCAGCTTAATCGGGACAGGGGGCCTTGGTGGCTACACCTTC. The chain employs TRBV13 and TRBJ1-2; 12 bases are shared with TRBD1. Germline assignment: CDR1 PRHDT and CDR2 FYEKMQ (reference sequence). This CDR3 contains 16 residues. Unmatched junction bases numbered 8, after V lost 2 bases and J lost 7 bases.

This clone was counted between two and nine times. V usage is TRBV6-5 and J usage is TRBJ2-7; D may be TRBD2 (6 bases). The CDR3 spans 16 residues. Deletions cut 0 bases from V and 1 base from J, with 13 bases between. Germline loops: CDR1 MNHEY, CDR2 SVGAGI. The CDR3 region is CASSYSGSGGSYEQYF. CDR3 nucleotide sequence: TGTGCCAGCAGTTACTCCGGGTCAGGAGGGTCCTACGAGCAGTACTTC.

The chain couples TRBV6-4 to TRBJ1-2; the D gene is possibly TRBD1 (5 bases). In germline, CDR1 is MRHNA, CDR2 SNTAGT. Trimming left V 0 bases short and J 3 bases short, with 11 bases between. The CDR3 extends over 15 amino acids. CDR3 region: CASSDSATEHYGYTF. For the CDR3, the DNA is TGTGCCAGCAGTGACTCGGCGACAGAACACTATGGCTACACCTTC.

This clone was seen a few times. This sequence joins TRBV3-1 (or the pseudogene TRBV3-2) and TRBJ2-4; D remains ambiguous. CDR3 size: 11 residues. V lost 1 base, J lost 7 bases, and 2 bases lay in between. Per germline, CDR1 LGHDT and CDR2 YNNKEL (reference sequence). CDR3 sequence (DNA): TGTGCCAGCAGCCAAGCTAACATTCAGTACTTC. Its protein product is CASSQANIQYF.

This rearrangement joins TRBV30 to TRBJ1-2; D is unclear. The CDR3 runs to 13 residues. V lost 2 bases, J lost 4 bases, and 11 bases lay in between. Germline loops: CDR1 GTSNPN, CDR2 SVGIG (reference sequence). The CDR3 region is CAWSPQSLYGYTF. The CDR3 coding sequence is TGTGCCTGGAGTCCGCAAAGCCTCTATGGCTACACCTTC.

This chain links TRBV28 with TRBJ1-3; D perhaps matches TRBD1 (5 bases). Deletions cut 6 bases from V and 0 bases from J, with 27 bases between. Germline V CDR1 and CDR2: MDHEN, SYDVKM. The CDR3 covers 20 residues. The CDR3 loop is CASRQTYPREDYLSGNTIYF. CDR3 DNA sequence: TGTGCCAGCAGACAAACCTACCCCAGGGAGGACTACCTCTCTGGAAACACCATATATTTT.

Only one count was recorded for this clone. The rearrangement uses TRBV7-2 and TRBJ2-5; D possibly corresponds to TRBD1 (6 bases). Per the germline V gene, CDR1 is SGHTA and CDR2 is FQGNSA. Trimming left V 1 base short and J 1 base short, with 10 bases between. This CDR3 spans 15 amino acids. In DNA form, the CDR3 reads TGTGCCAGCAGCTTAGGGGGACAAGCCCAAGAGACCCAGTACTTC. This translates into CASSLGGQAQETQYF.

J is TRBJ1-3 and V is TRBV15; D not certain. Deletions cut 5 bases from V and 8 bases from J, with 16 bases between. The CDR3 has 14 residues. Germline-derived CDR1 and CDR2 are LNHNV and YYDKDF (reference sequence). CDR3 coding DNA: TGTGCCACCAGCCCCCATCGGGGTCTGGACACCATATATTTT. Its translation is CATSPHRGLDTIYF. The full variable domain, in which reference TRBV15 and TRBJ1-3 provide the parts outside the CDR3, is DAMVIQNPRYQVTQFGKPVTLSCSQTLNHNVMYWYQQKSSQAPKLLFHYYDKDFNNEADTPDNFQSRRPNTSFCFLDIRSPGLGDTAMYLCATSPHRGLDTIYFGEGSWLTVV.

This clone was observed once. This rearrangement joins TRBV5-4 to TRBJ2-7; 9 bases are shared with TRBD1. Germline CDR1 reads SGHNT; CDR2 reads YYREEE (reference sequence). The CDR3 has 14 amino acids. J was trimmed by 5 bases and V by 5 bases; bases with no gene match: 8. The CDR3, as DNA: TGTGCCAGCAGTCGGGGACAGGGACTAAACGAGCAGTACTTC. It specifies CASSRGQGLNEQYF.

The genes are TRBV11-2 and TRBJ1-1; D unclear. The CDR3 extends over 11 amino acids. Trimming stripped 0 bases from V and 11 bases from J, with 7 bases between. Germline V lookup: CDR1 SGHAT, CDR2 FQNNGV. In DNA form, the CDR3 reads TGTGCCAGCAGCTTAGAGGCCGTCGCTTTCTTT. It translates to CASSLEAVAFF.